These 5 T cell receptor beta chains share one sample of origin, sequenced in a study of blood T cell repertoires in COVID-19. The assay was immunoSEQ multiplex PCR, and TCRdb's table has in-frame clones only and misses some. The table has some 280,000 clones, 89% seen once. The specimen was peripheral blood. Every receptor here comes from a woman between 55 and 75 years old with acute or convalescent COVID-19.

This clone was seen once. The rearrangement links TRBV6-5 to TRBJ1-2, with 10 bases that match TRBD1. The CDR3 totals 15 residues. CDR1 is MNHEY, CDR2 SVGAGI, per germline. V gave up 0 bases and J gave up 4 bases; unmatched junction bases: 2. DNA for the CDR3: TGTGCCAGCAGTTACTCGGGACAGGGGTCCTATGGCTACACCTTC. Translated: CASSYSGQGSYGYTF.

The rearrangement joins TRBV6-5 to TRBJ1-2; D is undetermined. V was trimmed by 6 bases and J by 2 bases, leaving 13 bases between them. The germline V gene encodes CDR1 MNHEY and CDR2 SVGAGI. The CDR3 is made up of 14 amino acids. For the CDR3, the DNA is TGTGCCAGCAGATCTCAGGCCCGGAACTATGGCTACACCTTC. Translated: CASRSQARNYGYTF.

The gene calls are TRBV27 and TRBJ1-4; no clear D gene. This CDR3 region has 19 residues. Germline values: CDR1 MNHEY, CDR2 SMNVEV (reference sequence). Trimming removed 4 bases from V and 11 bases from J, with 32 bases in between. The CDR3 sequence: CASSYRVAGSPALSGKLFF. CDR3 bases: TGTGCCAGCAGTTACCGGGTGGCCGGGTCCCCGGCCCTTAGTGGGAAACTGTTTTTT.

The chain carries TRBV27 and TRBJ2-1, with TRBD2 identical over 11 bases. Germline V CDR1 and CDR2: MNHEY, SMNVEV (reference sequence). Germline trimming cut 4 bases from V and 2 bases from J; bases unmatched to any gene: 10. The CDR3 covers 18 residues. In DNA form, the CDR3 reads TGTGCCAGCAGTTCTAAGGATATAGCGGGAGGGGCCTACAATGAGCAGTTCTTC. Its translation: CASSSKDIAGGAYNEQFF.

The CDR3 spells CASSPQTGPFGEAFF. CDR3 bases: TGTGCCAGCAGCCCGCAGACAGGGCCTTTTGGTGAAGCTTTCTTT. The V call is TRBV7-2, the J call TRBJ1-1; 7 positions agree with TRBD1. This CDR3 spans 15 amino acids. Germline V gene data show CDR1 as SGHTA and CDR2 as FQGNSA. The J segment lost 7 bases and the V segment lost 5 bases, leaving 13 bases of the junction unmatched.